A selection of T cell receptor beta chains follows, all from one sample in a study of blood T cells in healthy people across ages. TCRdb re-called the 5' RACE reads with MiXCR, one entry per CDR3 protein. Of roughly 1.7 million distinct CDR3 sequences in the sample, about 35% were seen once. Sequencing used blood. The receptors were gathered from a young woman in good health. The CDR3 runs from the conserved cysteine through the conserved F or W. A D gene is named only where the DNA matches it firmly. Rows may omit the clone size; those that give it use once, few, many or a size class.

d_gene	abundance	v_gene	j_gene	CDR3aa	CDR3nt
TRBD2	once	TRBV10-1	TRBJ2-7	CASSESLAGIGEQYF	TGCGCCAGCAGTGAGTCACTAGCGGGTATCGGCGAGCAGTACTTC
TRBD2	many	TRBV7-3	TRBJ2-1	CASSLRRGAEQFF	TGTGCCAGCAGCTTAAGGCGGGGGGCAGAGCAGTTCTTC
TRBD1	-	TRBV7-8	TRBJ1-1	CASSLADRVTEAFF	TGTGCCAGCAGCTTAGCCGACAGGGTCACTGAAGCTTTCTTT
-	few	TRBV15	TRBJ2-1	CATSRDKGYWAALSNEQFF	TGTGCCACCAGCAGAGATAAGGGCTATTGGGCGGCCCTTTCCAATGAGCAGTTCTTC
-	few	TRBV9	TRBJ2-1	CASSFGGGSLRNEQFF	TGTGCCAGCAGCTTTGGAGGCGGGTCCCTAAGGAATGAGCAGTTCTTC
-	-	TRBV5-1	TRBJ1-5	CASSLAGADQPQHF	TGCGCCAGCAGCTTGGCAGGGGCCGATCAGCCCCAGCATTTT
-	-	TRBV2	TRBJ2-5	CAITFGTHGETQYF	TGTGCCATCACCTTCGGGACTCACGGAGAGACCCAGTACTTC
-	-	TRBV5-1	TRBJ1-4	CASKLGAATNEKLFF	TGCGCCAGCAAACTAGGGGCTGCAACTAATGAAAAACTGTTTTTT
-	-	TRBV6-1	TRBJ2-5	CASKRRNQETQYF	TGTGCCAGCAAACGCAGGAATCAAGAGACCCAGTACTTC
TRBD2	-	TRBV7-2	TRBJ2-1	CASSPSSGGPSYNEQFF	TGTGCCAGCAGCCCCTCTAGCGGAGGCCCCTCCTACAATGAGCAGTTCTTC
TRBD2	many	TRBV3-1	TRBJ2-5	CASSQDLAGGQETQYF	TGCGCCAGCAGCCAAGACCTAGCGGGAGGGCAAGAGACCCAGTACTTC
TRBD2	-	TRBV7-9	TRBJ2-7	CLKRGDYEQYF	TGTCTTAAGCGGGGGGACTACGAGCAGTACTTC
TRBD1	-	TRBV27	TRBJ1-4	CASSPGLGQGAMFELFF	TGTGCCAGCAGTCCCGGACTCGGACAGGGGGCGATGTTCGAACTGTTTTTT
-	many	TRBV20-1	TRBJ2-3	CSAASGTDTQYF	TGCAGTGCGGCTAGCGGCACAGATACGCAGTATTTT
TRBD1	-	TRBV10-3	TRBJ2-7	CAISDRGGNEQYF	TGTGCCATCAGCGACAGGGGTGGGAACGAGCAGTACTTC
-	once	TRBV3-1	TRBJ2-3	CASSQGLVGTDTQYF	TGTGCCAGCAGCCAGGGTTTGGTGGGCACAGATACGCAGTATTTT
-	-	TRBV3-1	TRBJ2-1	CASSQPPGYEQFF	TGTGCCAGCAGCCAACCCCCTGGGTATGAGCAGTTCTTC
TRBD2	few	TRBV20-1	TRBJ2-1	CSASPTDGSGRYNEQFF	TGCAGTGCTTCACCGACCGATGGTAGCGGGAGGTACAATGAGCAGTTCTTC
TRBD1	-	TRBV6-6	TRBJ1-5	CANSSPTGWINQPQHF	TGTGCCAACAGTTCCCCGACAGGGTGGATAAATCAGCCCCAGCATTTT
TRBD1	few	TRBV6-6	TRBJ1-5	CASSATGTGDQPQHF	TGTGCCAGCAGCGCGACCGGGACAGGGGATCAGCCCCAGCATTTT
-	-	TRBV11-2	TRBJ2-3	CASSFRGNTQYF	TGTGCCAGCAGCTTCCGGGGAAATACGCAGTATTTT
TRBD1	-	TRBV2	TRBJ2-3	CASRLGQGTDTQYF	TGTGCCAGCAGGCTCGGACAGGGCACAGATACGCAGTATTTT
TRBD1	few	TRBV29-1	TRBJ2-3	CSLKAGTGSTDTQYF	TGCAGCCTCAAGGCTGGGACAGGGAGCACAGATACGCAGTATTTT
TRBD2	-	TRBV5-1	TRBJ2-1	CASSPETSGDNEQFF	TGCGCCAGCAGCCCAGAGACTAGCGGAGACAATGAGCAGTTCTTC
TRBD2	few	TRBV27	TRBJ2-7	CASSATSGRGEQYF	TGTGCCAGCAGCGCAACTAGCGGGAGAGGAGAGCAGTACTTC
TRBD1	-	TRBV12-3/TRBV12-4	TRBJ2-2	CASKRTGSGTGELFF	TGTGCCAGCAAGAGGACAGGGTCGGGCACCGGGGAGCTGTTTTTT
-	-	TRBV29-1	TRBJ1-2	CSVEDRELFYGYTF	TGCAGCGTTGAAGATCGAGAACTTTTCTATGGCTACACCTTC
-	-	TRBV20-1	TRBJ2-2	CSARARGPNTGELFF	TGCAGTGCTAGAGCGAGGGGCCCGAACACCGGGGAGCTGTTTTTT
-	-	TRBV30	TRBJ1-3	CAWNPNSGNTIYF	TGTGCCTGGAACCCAAACTCTGGAAACACCATATATTTT
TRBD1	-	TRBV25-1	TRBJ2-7	CASSGRGLYEQYF	TGTGCCAGCAGTGGCAGGGGGCTGTACGAGCAGTACTTC
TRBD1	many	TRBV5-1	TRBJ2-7	CASSLTPDRVYEQYF	TGCGCCAGCAGCTTGACTCCGGACAGGGTGTACGAGCAGTACTTC
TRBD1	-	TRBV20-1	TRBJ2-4	CSAPGQGRGEQYF	TGCAGTGCCCCGGGACAGGGAAGAGGTGAGCAGTACTTC
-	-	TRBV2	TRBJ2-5	CASTRTNREETQYF	TGTGCCAGCACCAGGACTAATCGGGAAGAGACCCAGTACTTC
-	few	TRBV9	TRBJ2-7	CASSQYSVLYEQYF	TGTGCCAGCAGTCAGTACTCCGTCCTCTACGAGCAGTACTTC
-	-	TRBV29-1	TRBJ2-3	CSVEGNFRVTTDTQYF	TGCAGCGTTGAAGGAAACTTCAGGGTAACCACAGATACGCAGTATTTT
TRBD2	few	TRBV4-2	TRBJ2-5	CASSMDGRETQYF	TGTGCCAGCAGCATGGACGGGAGGGAGACCCAGTACTTC
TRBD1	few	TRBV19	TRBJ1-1	CASRPGTGGTLNTEAFF	TGTGCCAGTAGACCTGGGACAGGGGGGACCTTGAACACTGAAGCTTTCTTT
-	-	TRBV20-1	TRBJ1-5	CSAEAQVLNQPQHF	TGCAGTGCTGAAGCTCAGGTTCTCAATCAGCCCCAGCATTTT
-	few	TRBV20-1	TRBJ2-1	CSARPLRRPYNEQFF	TGCAGTGCTAGGCCCCTCCGCCGTCCCTACAATGAGCAGTTCTTC
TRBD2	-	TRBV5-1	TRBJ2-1	CASSLSPWTSGDNEQFF	TGCGCCAGCAGCTTGTCCCCTTGGACTAGCGGGGATAACGAGCAGTTCTTC
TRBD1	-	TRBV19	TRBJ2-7	CASSILGTGGAGEQYF	TGTGCCAGTAGTATCCTCGGGACAGGGGGCGCGGGTGAGCAGTACTTC
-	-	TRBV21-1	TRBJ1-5	CASSKRMGQPQHF	TGTGCCAGCAGCAAAAGGATGGGACAGCCCCAGCATTTT
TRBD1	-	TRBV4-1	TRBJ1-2	CAGSQAGQGEGGYTF	TGCGCCGGCAGCCAAGCGGGACAGGGGGAGGGTGGCTACACCTTC